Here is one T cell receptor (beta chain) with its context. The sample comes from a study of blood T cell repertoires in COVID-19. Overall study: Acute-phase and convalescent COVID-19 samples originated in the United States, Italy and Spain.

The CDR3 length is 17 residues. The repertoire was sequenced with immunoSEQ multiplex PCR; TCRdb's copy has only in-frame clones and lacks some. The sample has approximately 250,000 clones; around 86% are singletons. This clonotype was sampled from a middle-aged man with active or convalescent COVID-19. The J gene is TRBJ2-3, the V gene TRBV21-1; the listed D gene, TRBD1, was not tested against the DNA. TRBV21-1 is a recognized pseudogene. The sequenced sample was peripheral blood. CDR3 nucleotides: TGTGCCAGCAAGGGGACAGGGTTGCTAGGGTTTTCAGATACGCAGTATTTT. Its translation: CASKGTGLLGFSDTQYF.